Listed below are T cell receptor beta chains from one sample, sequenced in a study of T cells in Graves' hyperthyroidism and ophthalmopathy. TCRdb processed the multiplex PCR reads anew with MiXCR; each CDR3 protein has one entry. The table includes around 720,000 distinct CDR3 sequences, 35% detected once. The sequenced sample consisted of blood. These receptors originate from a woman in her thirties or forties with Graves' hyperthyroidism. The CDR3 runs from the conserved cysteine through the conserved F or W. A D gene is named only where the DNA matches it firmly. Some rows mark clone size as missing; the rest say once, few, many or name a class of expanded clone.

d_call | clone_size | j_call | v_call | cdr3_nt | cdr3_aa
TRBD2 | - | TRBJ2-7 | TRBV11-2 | TGTGCCAGCAGCTTCCCTAGCGGTTACGAGCAGTACTTC | CASSFPSGYEQYF
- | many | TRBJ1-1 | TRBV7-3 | TGTGCCAGCAGCCTGTCGGACAGCAAGAACACTGAAGCTTTCTTT | CASSLSDSKNTEAFF
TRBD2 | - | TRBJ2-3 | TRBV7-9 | TGTGCCAGCGGGACTAGCGGGAGAGATACGCAGTATTTT | CASGTSGRDTQYF
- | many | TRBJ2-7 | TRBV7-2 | TGTGCCAGCAGCTTCCAGGGGCTAGCGCACTACGAGCAGTACTTC | CASSFQGLAHYEQYF
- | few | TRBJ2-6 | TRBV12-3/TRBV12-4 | TGTGCCAGCAGTAAATACAGGGTCTCTGGGGCCAACGTCCTGACTTTC | CASSKYRVSGANVLTF
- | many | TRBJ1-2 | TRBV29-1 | TGCAGCGTTGAGGGACGGGTTAACTATGGCTACACCTTC | CSVEGRVNYGYTF
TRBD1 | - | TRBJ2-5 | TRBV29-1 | TGCAGCTCTCGACAGGGTGGTGAGACCCAGTACTTC | CSSRQGGETQYF
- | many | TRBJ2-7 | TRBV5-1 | TGCGCCAGCAGCCCCGCGGGACATACTTTCTACGAGCAGTACTTC | CASSPAGHTFYEQYF
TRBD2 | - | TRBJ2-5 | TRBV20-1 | TGCAGTGCAATAGGGGGGCTAGCGGGGAAAGAGACCCAGTACTTC | CSAIGGLAGKETQYF
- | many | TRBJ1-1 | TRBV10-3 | TGTGCCATCAGTGATAAGATAAACACTGAAGCTTTCTTT | CAISDKINTEAFF
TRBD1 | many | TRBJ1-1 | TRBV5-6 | TGTGCCAGCAGGGTACAGGGGTGGACTGAAGCTTTCTTT | CASRVQGWTEAFF
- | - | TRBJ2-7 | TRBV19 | TGTGCCAGTAGTATAAGGGCCCGAGGAACCTACGAGCAGTACTTC | CASSIRARGTYEQYF
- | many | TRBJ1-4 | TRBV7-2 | TGTGCCAGCAGCGACGGACAGCCAAATGAAAAACTGTTTTTT | CASSDGQPNEKLFF
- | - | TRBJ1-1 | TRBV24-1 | TGTGCCACTACGACTGAAGCTTTCTTT | CATTTEAFF
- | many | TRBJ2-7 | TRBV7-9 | TGTGCCAGCAGCTTAGTCCGGGGGAGCTCCTACGAGCAGTACTTC | CASSLVRGSSYEQYF
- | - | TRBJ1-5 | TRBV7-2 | TGTGCCAGCAGCTTTGGGCAGAATAGCAATCATCCCCAGCATTTT | CASSFGQNSNHPQHF
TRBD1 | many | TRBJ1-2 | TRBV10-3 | TGTGCCATCAGTGACCCCTGGACAGGGCAGAACTATGGCTACACCTTC | CAISDPWTGQNYGYTF
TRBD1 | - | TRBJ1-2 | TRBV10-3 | TGTGCCAGCATGGTGTGGGTGTGGACAGGGAAGGGGGAGGGCTATGGCTACACCTTC | CASMVWVWTGKGEGYGYTF
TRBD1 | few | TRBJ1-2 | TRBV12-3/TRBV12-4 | TGTGCCAGCAGCCCACGACCGACAGGGCCGGAGTATGGCTACACCTTC | CASSPRPTGPEYGYTF
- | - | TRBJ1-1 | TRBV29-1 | TGCAGCGCCGCGGGACACCTGAACACTGAAGCTTTCTTT | CSAAGHLNTEAFF
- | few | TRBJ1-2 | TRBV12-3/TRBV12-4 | TGTGCCAGCACCCCGGGACAACTTGGGGACTATGGCTACACCTTC | CASTPGQLGDYGYTF
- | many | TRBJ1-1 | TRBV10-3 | TGTGCCATCAGTGACGACAGAGACAACACTGAAGCTTTCTTT | CAISDDRDNTEAFF
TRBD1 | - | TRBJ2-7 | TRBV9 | TGTGCCAGCAGCGTATTTTCGGACAGGGTCGGCGAGCAGTACTTC | CASSVFSDRVGEQYF
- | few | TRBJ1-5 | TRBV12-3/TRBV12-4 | TGTGCCAGCTCTACCTCCGTTGGGGCGAATCAGCCCCAGCATTTT | CASSTSVGANQPQHF
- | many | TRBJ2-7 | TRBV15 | TGTGCCACCAGCAGAGATCGGCGGGGTCCCTACGAGCAGTACTTC | CATSRDRRGPYEQYF
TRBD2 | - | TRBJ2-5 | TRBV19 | TGTGCCAGTAGTGACACTAGCGGGATAACCGGTTCGTGGGAGACCCAGTACTTC | CASSDTSGITGSWETQYF
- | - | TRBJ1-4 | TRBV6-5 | TGTGCCAGCAGCGACGAACTCAGAGGTGAAAAACTGTTTTTT | CASSDELRGEKLFF